One sample yielded the 8 T cell receptor beta chains listed below, sequenced in a study of T cell repertoires in cytomegalovirus infection. MiXCR was run by TCRdb on the reads, yielding one entry per CDR3 protein. Counted here are 450,000 to 600,000 distinct CDR3 sequences, 25% to 35% occurring once; the ten biggest clones make up about 17%. These receptors have no identified antigens. Specimen: cultured PBMCs, collected from culture after CMV antigen stimulation. These receptors all stem from a human donor in good health (CMV status not recorded). Some clones in this sample may be carry-over from other donors' samples.

J is TRBJ1-2 and V is TRBV11-2; D is undetermined. Germline V gives CDR1 SGHAT, CDR2 FQNNGV. Trimming took 8 bases from V and 8 from J, leaving 27 bases between them. The CDR3 spans 16 residues. The CDR3: CASSKRAGRTLWGYTF. The CDR3 DNA follows: TGTGCCAGCTCTAAGAGGGCAGGACGGACCCTATGGGGCTACACCTTC.

This clonotype was recorded a few times. The V and J genes are TRBV9 and TRBJ2-2; 7 bases match TRBD1. The CDR3 length is 13 residues. J gave up 7 bases and V 3 bases, and 3 bases lay outside the gene matches. From germline, CDR1 is SGDLS and CDR2 YYNGEE. CDR3 in DNA: TGTGCCAGCAGCGCCGGGACAGACGGGGAGCTGTTTTTT. This gives the protein CASSAGTDGELFF.

The chain combines TRBV7-6 with TRBJ2-1; D remains ambiguous. Germline lookup yields CDR1 SGHVS and CDR2 FNYEAQ. V shed 7 bases and J shed 10 bases, with 17 bases lying between them. The CDR3 has 13 residues. Here the CDR3 reads CASTPGWSSEQFF. The CDR3 region has the DNA TGTGCCAGCACCCCAGGTTGGAGCAGCGAGCAGTTCTTC.

The rearrangement joins TRBV4-1 to TRBJ1-2; 10 bases are shared with TRBD1. V shed 0 bases, J shed 0 bases, and the junction held 4 bases outside the gene matches. The germline V gene has CDR1 MGHRA and CDR2 YSYEKL. The CDR3 is 17 amino acids. For the CDR3, the DNA is TGCGCCAGCAGCCAAGATAGGACAGGGGGGACTAACTATGGCTACACCTTC. Translation: CASSQDRTGGTNYGYTF.

The V and J genes are TRBV5-6 and TRBJ2-7, with TRBD2 as a possible D gene (5 bases). V lost 5 bases and J 0 bases, leaving 9 bases between the germline ends. The CDR3 runs to 13 residues. Looked up from germline, CDR1 is SGHDT and CDR2 is YYEEEE. CDR3 DNA sequence: TGTGCCAGCAGTTCAGGACTCTCCTACGAGCAGTACGTC. This encodes CASSSGLSYEQYV.

This clonotype was seen many times. The genes are TRBV7-2 and TRBJ2-2, with D hard to call. The CDR3 loop spans 13 amino acids. V lost 1 base and J lost 4, with 4 bases in between. Germline V gives CDR1 SGHTA, CDR2 FQGNSA. The CDR3 sequence: CASSLDFTGELFF. The CDR3 DNA sequence: TGTGCCAGCAGCTTAGACTTCACCGGGGAGCTGTTTTTT.

There are many counts of this clonotype. This chain uses TRBV7-9 with TRBJ1-4, with D possibly TRBD1 on 5 matching bases. The CDR3 sequence is 16 residues long. Germline values: CDR1 SEHNR, CDR2 FQNEAQ (reference sequence). Trimming pared 1 base from V and 3 bases from J, leaving 12 bases between. The DNA for the CDR3 is TGTGCCAGCAGCTTAGGACGGCAGGGACCTAATGAAAAACTGTTTTTT. Amino acid sequence: CASSLGRQGPNEKLFF.

V and J are TRBV28 and TRBJ1-2; D unresolved. The germline gives CDR1 MDHEN, CDR2 SYDVKM. Trimming pared 11 bases from V and 2 bases from J, leaving 15 bases between. This CDR3 spans 13 amino acids. The CDR3 coding sequence is TGTGCCGCCGTGGGTGCGGGGAACTATGGCTACACCTTC. Protein product: CAAVGAGNYGYTF.